The clone carrying this T cell receptor beta chain is categorized as medium-sized. Its target is not known. Thyroid surgery was preceded by no treatment in any patient. Original processing notes: The study took CDR3 differences across clinicopathological groups and made a distant-metastasis classifier for papillary thyroid cancer from them. With MiXCR, TCRdb reprocessed the PCR reads. What appears here as the V and J calls and clone size reflects TCRdb's work, not the paper's. The top ten clones hold roughly 6.2% of a sample with tens of thousands of clones, 12% of them seen once. There are 14 residues in the CDR3. Per the germline V gene, CDR1 is SGHRS and CDR2 is YFSETQ. Trimming at V came to 3 bases and at J to 1 base, leaving 3 bases not matched to a gene. The sample belongs to a study of metastatic and nonmetastatic thyroid tumors. Across the study: Where malignant and benign thyroid patients were concerned, repertoires were compared across blood and tumor or nodule tissue. Study results and limitations: A significant increase in TCR beta diversity was reportedly seen in malignant thyroid tumors relative to benign nodules, in blood and tumor.

The sample was blood. The rearrangement links TRBV5-1 to TRBJ2-7; 8 bases are shared with TRBD1. The TCR comes from a male donor with papillary thyroid cancer or a benign thyroid nodule (not recorded which). Some clones in this sample may be carry-over from other donors' samples. The CDR3 region is CASSSGQGSYEQYF. The CDR3 nucleotides are TGCGCCAGCAGCTCCGGACAGGGATCCTACGAGCAGTACTTC.